These T cell receptor beta chains were read from a single sample in a study of T cell changes during pregnancy in multiple sclerosis. The table came from immunoSEQ multiplex PCR; TCRdb's copy has only in-frame clones and leaves some out. The table records 20,000 or so clones, under 95% of them present only once. The sample here was CD8+ T cells from peripheral blood mononuclear cells, taken in the third trimester of pregnancy. The receptor source for this set is a female donor in good health, enrolled as a control in a pregnancy study. CDR3s include the opening cysteine and the closing phenylalanine or tryptophan. The D gene is left open where the match is weak. Not all rows give a size; the values are once, few, many and, for expanded clones, a class.

clone_size: .; j_call: TRBJ1-2; v_call: TRBV5-1; d_call: TRBD1; cdr3_nt: TGCGCCAGCAGCTCCGGGACAGGGGTGGGTAACTATGGCTACACCTTC; cdr3_aa: CASSSGTGVGNYGYTF
clone_size: .; j_call: TRBJ2-5; v_call: TRBV4-1; d_call: .; cdr3_nt: TGCGCCAGCAGCCAACAAGATCAAGAGGCCCAGTACTTC; cdr3_aa: CASSQQDQEAQYF
clone_size: .; j_call: TRBJ2-7; v_call: TRBV5-6; d_call: TRBD2; cdr3_nt: TGTGCCAGCAGCTTCGGACTAGCGGTAATCTCCTACGAGCAGTACTTC; cdr3_aa: CASSFGLAVISYEQYF
clone_size: few; j_call: TRBJ1-1; v_call: TRBV18; d_call: TRBD1; cdr3_nt: TGTGCCAGCTCACCTCCGGGACAGGGGCGTCCTGAAGCTTTCTTT; cdr3_aa: CASSPPGQGRPEAFF
clone_size: .; j_call: TRBJ2-7; v_call: TRBV4-2; d_call: TRBD2; cdr3_nt: TGTGCCAGCAGCCAAGAGGTGCTAGCGGCAACCTACGAGCAGTACTTC; cdr3_aa: CASSQEVLAATYEQYF
clone_size: .; j_call: TRBJ1-2; v_call: TRBV5-4; d_call: .; cdr3_nt: TGTGCCAGCAGCTTGGGGTCAGGGGACTATGGCTACACCTTC; cdr3_aa: CASSLGSGDYGYTF
clone_size: .; j_call: TRBJ2-2; v_call: TRBV7-9; d_call: .; cdr3_nt: TGTGCCAGCAGCCCGGTCTCCGGGGAGCTGTTTTTT; cdr3_aa: CASSPVSGELFF
clone_size: .; j_call: TRBJ2-7; v_call: TRBV12-5; d_call: TRBD1; cdr3_nt: TGTGCTAGTGGCCCAGGACAGGGGAGCTCCTACGAGCAGTACTTC; cdr3_aa: CASGPGQGSSYEQYF
clone_size: .; j_call: TRBJ2-7; v_call: TRBV2; d_call: .; cdr3_nt: TGTGCCAGCAGTCGATCCAGGGAAGGATTAAACTCCTACGAGCAGTACTTC; cdr3_aa: CASSRSREGLNSYEQYF
clone_size: .; j_call: TRBJ2-1; v_call: TRBV5-6; d_call: TRBD1; cdr3_nt: TGTGCCAGCAGCGAAAACACAGGGGGCTACTACAATGAGCAGTTCTTC; cdr3_aa: CASSENTGGYYNEQFF
clone_size: few; j_call: TRBJ1-3; v_call: TRBV6-1; d_call: .; cdr3_nt: TGTGCCAGCAGTGAAGCCCACGACAGCTCTGGAAACACCATATATTTT; cdr3_aa: CASSEAHDSSGNTIYF
clone_size: .; j_call: TRBJ2-6; v_call: TRBV27; d_call: .; cdr3_nt: TGTGCCAGCAGTCCCCCGGGACTCAGCTCTGGGGCCAACGTCCTGACTTTC; cdr3_aa: CASSPPGLSSGANVLTF
clone_size: .; j_call: TRBJ2-5; v_call: TRBV6-1; d_call: TRBD2; cdr3_nt: TGTGCCAGCAGTGAACTAGCGGGAGAGGGGGAGACCCAGTACTTC; cdr3_aa: CASSELAGEGETQYF
clone_size: .; j_call: TRBJ2-7; v_call: TRBV7-9; d_call: .; cdr3_nt: TGTGCCAGCAGCCCAGAGCCTAGTTCCTACGAGCAGTACTTC; cdr3_aa: CASSPEPSSYEQYF
clone_size: .; j_call: TRBJ2-1; v_call: TRBV19; d_call: .; cdr3_nt: TGTGCCTCTGGGGAGCTGGAGCAGTCCTACAATGAGCAGTTCTTC; cdr3_aa: CASGELEQSYNEQFF
clone_size: .; j_call: TRBJ2-1; v_call: TRBV27; d_call: TRBD2; cdr3_nt: TGTGCCAGCAGTTTGCTAGCGGAGGACTACAATGAGCAGTTCTTC; cdr3_aa: CASSLLAEDYNEQFF
clone_size: .; j_call: TRBJ2-1; v_call: TRBV6-1; d_call: .; cdr3_nt: TGTGCCAGCAGTGAAGAAGTAGGCGGATACTCTTCCCCGTTCTTC; cdr3_aa: CASSEEVGGYSSPFF
clone_size: .; j_call: TRBJ2-1; v_call: TRBV7-2; d_call: TRBD2; cdr3_nt: TGTGCCAGCAGCTTAACTAGCGGGTTGTTAAATGAGCAGTTCTTC; cdr3_aa: CASSLTSGLLNEQFF
clone_size: .; j_call: TRBJ2-3; v_call: TRBV13; d_call: TRBD2; cdr3_nt: TGTGCCAGCAGCAGCACTGGGACTAGCCCCAGGGATACGCAGTATTTT; cdr3_aa: CASSSTGTSPRDTQYF
clone_size: .; j_call: TRBJ1-2; v_call: TRBV19; d_call: .; cdr3_nt: TGTGCCAGCAACCCGGGACTACTCTTAGGGGGCTACACCTTC; cdr3_aa: CASNPGLLLGGYTF
clone_size: few; j_call: TRBJ2-1; v_call: TRBV15; d_call: .; cdr3_nt: TGTGCCACCAGCAGAGAAAGCGAATCCTACAATGAGCAGTTCTTC; cdr3_aa: CATSRESESYNEQFF
clone_size: .; j_call: TRBJ2-5; v_call: TRBV2; d_call: .; cdr3_nt: TGTGCCAGCAGAGAAGGGGTCCGGGGGGAGACCCAGTACTTC; cdr3_aa: CASREGVRGETQYF
clone_size: .; j_call: TRBJ1-1; v_call: TRBV10-1; d_call: TRBD1; cdr3_nt: TGCGCCAGCAGTGAGGCCACAGGGGGCACTGAAGCTTTCTTT; cdr3_aa: CASSEATGGTEAFF
clone_size: .; j_call: TRBJ2-7; v_call: TRBV7-9; d_call: TRBD2; cdr3_nt: TGTGCCAGCAGCTCGCAGACTAGCGCGAGACCCTACGAGCAGTACTTC; cdr3_aa: CASSSQTSARPYEQYF
clone_size: .; j_call: TRBJ2-1; v_call: TRBV6-4; d_call: .; cdr3_nt: TGTGCCAGCAGTGAAGGATCTGGAGGGGGCGATTACAATGAGCAGTTCTTC; cdr3_aa: CASSEGSGGGDYNEQFF
clone_size: .; j_call: TRBJ1-1; v_call: TRBV7-9; d_call: .; cdr3_nt: TGTGCCAGCAGCTCCTCTGAGGGAACAGGGAATTACCAGGCCACTGAAGCTTTCTTT; cdr3_aa: CASSSSEGTGNYQATEAFF
clone_size: .; j_call: TRBJ2-1; v_call: TRBV27; d_call: .; cdr3_nt: TGTGCCAGCAGTTTTCTTGCGGCGGGCGGAAACAATGAGCAGTTCTTC; cdr3_aa: CASSFLAAGGNNEQFF
clone_size: .; j_call: TRBJ1-1; v_call: TRBV5-1; d_call: .; cdr3_nt: TGCGCCAGCAGCTGGATCGACAGTAACACTGAAGCTTTCTTT; cdr3_aa: CASSWIDSNTEAFF
clone_size: .; j_call: TRBJ2-7; v_call: TRBV11-2; d_call: TRBD1; cdr3_nt: TGTGCCAGTGTTTGGGTCGACAGGGGGGTATACGAGCAGTACTTC; cdr3_aa: CASVWVDRGVYEQYF
clone_size: .; j_call: TRBJ1-4; v_call: TRBV5-1; d_call: .; cdr3_nt: TGCGCCAGCAGATTGTACCAGGGTAGTAATGAAAAACTGTTTTTT; cdr3_aa: CASRLYQGSNEKLFF
clone_size: .; j_call: TRBJ1-1; v_call: TRBV29-1; d_call: .; cdr3_nt: TGCAGCGTTTTCGCAGGCCGAACGAACACTGAAGCTTTCTTT; cdr3_aa: CSVFAGRTNTEAFF
clone_size: .; j_call: TRBJ2-1; v_call: TRBV7-9; d_call: .; cdr3_nt: TGTGCCAGCAGCCCAACATATGGCTCGCACAATGAGCAGTTCTTC; cdr3_aa: CASSPTYGSHNEQFF
clone_size: .; j_call: TRBJ2-7; v_call: TRBV9; d_call: .; cdr3_nt: TGTGCCAGCAGCTCCGGGACAATCCCCTACGAGCAGTACTTC; cdr3_aa: CASSSGTIPYEQYF
clone_size: .; j_call: TRBJ2-1; v_call: TRBV27; d_call: .; cdr3_nt: TGTGCCAGCACCCAGGGAGGACTCTACAATGAGCAGTTCTTC; cdr3_aa: CASTQGGLYNEQFF
clone_size: .; j_call: TRBJ2-7; v_call: TRBV4-2; d_call: .; cdr3_nt: TGTGCCAGCAGCCAAGATAAGTCGGTAGCGGTCCACGAGCAGTACTTC; cdr3_aa: CASSQDKSVAVHEQYF
clone_size: .; j_call: TRBJ2-1; v_call: TRBV10-2; d_call: .; cdr3_nt: TGCGCCAGCAGTGAGTCGGGACTTTACAATGAGCAGTTCTTC; cdr3_aa: CASSESGLYNEQFF
clone_size: .; j_call: TRBJ2-2; v_call: TRBV27; d_call: TRBD2; cdr3_nt: TGTGCCAGCAGTTTTAGCGGGAGCACCGGGGAGCTGTTTTTT; cdr3_aa: CASSFSGSTGELFF
clone_size: .; j_call: TRBJ2-1; v_call: TRBV7-6; d_call: TRBD2; cdr3_nt: TGTGCCAGCAGCTTAAGAACTGGCGGGAGCCCCTACAATGAGCAGTTCTTC; cdr3_aa: CASSLRTGGSPYNEQFF
clone_size: .; j_call: TRBJ2-4; v_call: TRBV15; d_call: TRBD2; cdr3_nt: TGTGCCACCAGCAGAGAAAATGCCGGCGGGGGTGACGACATTCAGTACTTC; cdr3_aa: CATSRENAGGGDDIQYF
clone_size: .; j_call: TRBJ1-1; v_call: TRBV5-1; d_call: TRBD1; cdr3_nt: TGCGCCAGCAGCTGGACAGGGGTGGACACTGAAGCTTTCTTT; cdr3_aa: CASSWTGVDTEAFF